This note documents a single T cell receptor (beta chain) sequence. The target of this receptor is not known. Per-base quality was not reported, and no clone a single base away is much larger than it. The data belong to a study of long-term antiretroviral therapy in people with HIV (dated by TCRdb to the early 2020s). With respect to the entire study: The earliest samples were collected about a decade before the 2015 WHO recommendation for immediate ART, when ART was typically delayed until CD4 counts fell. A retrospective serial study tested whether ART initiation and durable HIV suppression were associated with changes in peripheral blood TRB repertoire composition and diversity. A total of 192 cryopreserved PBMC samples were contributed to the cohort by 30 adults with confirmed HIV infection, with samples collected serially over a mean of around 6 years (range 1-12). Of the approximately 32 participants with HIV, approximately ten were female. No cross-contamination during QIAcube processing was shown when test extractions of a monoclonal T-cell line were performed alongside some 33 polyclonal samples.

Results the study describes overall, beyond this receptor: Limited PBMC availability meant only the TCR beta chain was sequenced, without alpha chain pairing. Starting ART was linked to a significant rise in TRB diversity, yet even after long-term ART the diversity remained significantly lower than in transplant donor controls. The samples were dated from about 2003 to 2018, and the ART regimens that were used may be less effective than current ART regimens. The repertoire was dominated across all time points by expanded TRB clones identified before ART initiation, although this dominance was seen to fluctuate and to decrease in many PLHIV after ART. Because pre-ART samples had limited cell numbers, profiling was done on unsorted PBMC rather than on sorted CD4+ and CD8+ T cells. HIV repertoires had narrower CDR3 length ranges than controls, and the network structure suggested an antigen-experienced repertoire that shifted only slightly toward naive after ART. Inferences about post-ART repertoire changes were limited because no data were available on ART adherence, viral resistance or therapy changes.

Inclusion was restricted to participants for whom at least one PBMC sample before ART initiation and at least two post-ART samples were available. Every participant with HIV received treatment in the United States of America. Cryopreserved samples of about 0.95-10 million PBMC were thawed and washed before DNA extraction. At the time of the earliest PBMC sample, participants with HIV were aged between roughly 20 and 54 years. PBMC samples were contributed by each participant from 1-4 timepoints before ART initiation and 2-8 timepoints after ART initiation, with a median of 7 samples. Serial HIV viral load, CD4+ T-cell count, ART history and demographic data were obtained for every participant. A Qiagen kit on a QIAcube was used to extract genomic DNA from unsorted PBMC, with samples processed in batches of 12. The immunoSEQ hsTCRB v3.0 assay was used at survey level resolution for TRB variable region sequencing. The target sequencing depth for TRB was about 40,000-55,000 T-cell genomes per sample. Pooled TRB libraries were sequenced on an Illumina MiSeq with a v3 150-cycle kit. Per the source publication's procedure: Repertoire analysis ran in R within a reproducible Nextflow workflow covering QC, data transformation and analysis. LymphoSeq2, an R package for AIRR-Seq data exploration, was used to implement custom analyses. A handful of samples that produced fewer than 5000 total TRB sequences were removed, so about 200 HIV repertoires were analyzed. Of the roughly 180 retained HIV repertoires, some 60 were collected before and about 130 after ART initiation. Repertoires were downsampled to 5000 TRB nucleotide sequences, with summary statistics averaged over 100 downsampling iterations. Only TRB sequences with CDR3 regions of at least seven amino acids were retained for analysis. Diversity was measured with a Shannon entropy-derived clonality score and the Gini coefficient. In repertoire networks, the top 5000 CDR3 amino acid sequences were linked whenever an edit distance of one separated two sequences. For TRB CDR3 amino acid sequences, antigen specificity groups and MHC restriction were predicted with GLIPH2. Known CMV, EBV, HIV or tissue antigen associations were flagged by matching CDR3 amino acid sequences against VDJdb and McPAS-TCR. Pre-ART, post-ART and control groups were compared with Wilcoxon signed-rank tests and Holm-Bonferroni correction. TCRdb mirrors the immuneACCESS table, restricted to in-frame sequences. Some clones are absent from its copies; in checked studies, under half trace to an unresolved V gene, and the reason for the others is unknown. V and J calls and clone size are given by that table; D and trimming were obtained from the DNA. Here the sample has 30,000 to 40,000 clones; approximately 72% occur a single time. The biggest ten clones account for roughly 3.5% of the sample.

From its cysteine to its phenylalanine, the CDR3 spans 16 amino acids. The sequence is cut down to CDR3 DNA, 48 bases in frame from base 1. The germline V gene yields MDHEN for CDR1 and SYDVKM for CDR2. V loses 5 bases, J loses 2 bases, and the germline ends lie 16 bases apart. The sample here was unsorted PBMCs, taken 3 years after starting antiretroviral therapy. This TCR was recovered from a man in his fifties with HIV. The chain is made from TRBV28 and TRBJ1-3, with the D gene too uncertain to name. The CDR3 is CASSGMGGSPGNTIYF. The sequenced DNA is TGTGCCAGCAGTGGAATGGGTGGGTCTCCTGGAAACACCATATATTTT. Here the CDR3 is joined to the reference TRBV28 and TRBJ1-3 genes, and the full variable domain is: DVKVTQSSRYLVKRTGEKVFLECVQDMDHENMFWYRQDPGLGLRLIYFSYDVKMKEKGDIPEGYSVSREKKERFSLILESASTNQTSMYLCASSGMGGSPGNTIYFGEGSWLTVV.